These 12 T cell receptor beta chains were sequenced from one sample in a study of blood T cell repertoires in COVID-19. Here immunoSEQ multiplex PCR was the method, and the copy in TCRdb shows in-frame clones only, minus some. The sample comprises 200,000 to 250,000 clones, 85% to 90% of which are singletons, and around 2.9% rests with the top ten. The sample taken for sequencing was peripheral blood. The origin of the receptors is a woman in her sixties with acute or convalescent COVID-19.

The V call is TRBV5-1, the J call TRBJ2-2; TRBD1 is a possible D gene (6 bases). The germline V and J ends were trimmed by 5 bases and 4 bases, with 18 bases remaining between them. This CDR3 comprises 16 residues. Germline V gene lookup returns CDR1 SGHRS and CDR2 YFSETQ. The CDR3 is CASSSTGSGFTGELFF. The CDR3 DNA sequence: TGCGCCAGCAGTTCTACAGGGTCCGGGTTCACCGGGGAGCTGTTTTTT.

This clone occurred once. The chain links TRBV18 to TRBJ2-1, with a tentative D call TRBD1 (5 bases). The germline V and J ends were trimmed by 3 bases and 3 bases, with 12 bases remaining between them. Germline assignment: CDR1 KGHSH and CDR2 LQKENI. This CDR3 is built from 15 residues. CDR3 nucleotide sequence: TGTGCCAGCTCACCTGACAGACTCTACTACAATGAGCAGTTCTTC. This encodes CASSPDRLYYNEQFF.

The chain links TRBV6-5 to TRBJ1-1; D unclear. From germline, CDR1 is MNHEY and CDR2 SVGAGI. The CDR3 has 14 residues. V lost 6 bases and J 2 bases, leaving 13 bases between the germline ends. CDR3 amino acids: CASRDREVNTEAFF. CDR3 coding DNA: TGTGCCAGCAGGGATCGAGAGGTCAACACTGAAGCTTTCTTT.

This clone was detected only a few times. The chain has TRBV5-1 and TRBJ2-1, with a tentative D call TRBD2 (5 bases). Trimming left V 1 base short and J 9 bases short, with 5 bases between. CDR1 and CDR2 (germline): SGHRS, YFSETQ. CDR3 length: 11 residues. CDR3 sequence (DNA): TGCGCCAGCAGCTTGCGGGGTGAGCAGTTCTTC. Amino acid sequence: CASSLRGEQFF.

The chain has TRBV2 and TRBJ2-1, with TRBD1 as a possible D gene (6 bases). The CDR3 has 13 residues. Trimming stripped 0 bases from V and 11 bases from J, with 11 bases between. CDR1 and CDR2 (germline): SNHLY, FYNNEI. Here the CDR3 DNA reads TGTGCCAGCAGTGAAGCGGACAGATCTCAGCAGTTCTTC. This sequence encodes CASSEADRSQQFF.

The rearrangement joins TRBV6-5 to TRBJ2-2; TRBD2 matches 14 bases. This CDR3 spans 15 amino acids. Trimming at V came to 6 bases and at J to 7 bases, leaving 4 bases not matched to a gene. The germline V gene has CDR1 MNHEY and CDR2 SVGAGI. This CDR3 reads CASSPGLAGVGELFF. CDR3 nucleotide sequence: TGTGCCAGCAGCCCGGGACTAGCGGGGGTCGGGGAGCTGTTTTTT.

The chain joins TRBV6-2 or TRBV6-3 to TRBJ1-2; D possibly corresponds to TRBD1 (5 bases). Germline CDR1 and CDR2: MNHEY and SVGEGT. Trimming removed 0 bases from V and 2 bases from J, with 16 bases in between. The CDR3 spans 17 residues. Written as DNA, the CDR3 is TGTGCCAGCAGTTACTCTCAGGGCCGTCAGGGCAACTATGGCTACACCTTC. It is translated as CASSYSQGRQGNYGYTF.

The chain has TRBV7-2 and TRBJ2-3; D gene uncertain. Trimming cost V 5 bases and J 6 bases, with 12 bases left between them. The CDR3 extends over 13 amino acids. From germline, CDR1 is SGHTA and CDR2 FQGNSA. As DNA, the CDR3 is TGTGCCAGCAGCCCCCCGGGTCGGGATACGCAGTATTTT. Translated: CASSPPGRDTQYF.

The chain uses TRBV18 and TRBJ1-6; D ambiguous. Deletions cut 3 bases from V and 7 bases from J, with 7 bases between. This CDR3 is 13 amino acids long. Germline CDR1 is KGHSH and CDR2 is LQKENI. CDR3 amino acids: CASSPVENSPLHF. The CDR3, as DNA: TGTGCCAGCTCACCCGTAGAGAATTCACCCCTCCACTTT.

The chain joins TRBV19 to TRBJ1-1; D is unresolved. Deletions cut 7 bases from V and 0 bases from J, with 3 bases between. This CDR3 is 11 amino acids long. Germline-derived CDR1 and CDR2 are LNHDA and SQIVND (reference sequence). The CDR3 is CASILNTEAFF. The CDR3 region has the DNA TGTGCCAGTATCTTGAACACTGAAGCTTTCTTT.

V usage is TRBV6-5 and J usage is TRBJ1-1, with D unclear. CDR1 and CDR2 (germline): MNHEY, SVGAGI. The germline V and J ends were trimmed by 0 bases and 1 base, with 9 bases remaining between them. There are 15 residues in the CDR3. CDR3 loop: CASSYSSGRNTEAFF. CDR3 in DNA: TGTGCCAGCAGTTACTCTTCCGGTCGGAACACTGAAGCTTTCTTT.

The chain is built from TRBV18 and TRBJ1-5; D uncertain. V lost 2 bases and J lost 3, with 11 bases in between. The CDR3 sequence is 15 residues long. CDR1 is KGHSH, CDR2 LQKENI, per germline. The chain's CDR3 is CASSPRQANNQPQHF. The DNA of the CDR3 is TGTGCCAGCTCACCAAGGCAGGCGAACAATCAGCCCCAGCATTTT.